The 31 T cell receptor beta chains presented below share a single source sample, sequenced in a study of T cells in Graves' hyperthyroidism and ophthalmopathy. Authors of the study amplified TCR beta CDR3 regions from RNA transcripts. The HTBI primer set served for first-round RT-PCR of the TCR CDR3. In TCRdb, the multiplex PCR reads were re-called with MiXCR into one record per CDR3 protein. Altogether about 590,000 distinct CDR3 sequences are present, less than 20% being singletons, with the ten largest covering around 6.6%. Specimen: blood. These receptors all come from a woman in her thirties with Graves' hyperthyroidism.

This clonotype turned up a few times. This chain joins TRBV4-1 and TRBJ2-3; D possibly corresponds to TRBD2 (5 bases). The CDR3 is 15 amino acids. Looked up from germline, CDR1 is MGHRA and CDR2 is YSYEKL. Trimming took 1 base from V and 2 from J, leaving 10 bases between them. In nucleotides, the CDR3 is TGCGCCAGCAGCCAAGTGCAGCGGCCCACAGATACGCAGTATTTT. Protein: CASSQVQRPTDTQYF.

This clonotype was picked up many times. The chain links TRBV7-2 to TRBJ1-3; D might be TRBD1 (6 bases). The CDR3 is 15 amino acids. The V gene's germline CDR1 is SGHTA and CDR2 FQGNSA. The V end lost 0 bases, the J end lost 8 bases, and 14 bases lay between the germline ends. CDR3 coding DNA: TGTGCCAGCAGCTTAGCCGGGGAAGGGGGATACACCATATATTTT. Amino acid sequence: CASSLAGEGGYTIYF. The full variable domain, with the rest looked up from reference TRBV7-2 and TRBJ1-3, is GAGVSQSPSNKVTEKGKDVELRCDPISGHTALYWYRQSLGQGLEFLIYFQGNSAPDKSGLPSDRFSAERTGGSVSTLTIQRTQQEDSAVYLCASSLAGEGGYTIYFGEGSWLTVV.

This clonotype was seen at least ten times. The rearrangement uses TRBV30 and TRBJ2-7; TRBD1 aligns across 10 bases. The CDR3 is 13 amino acids. Germline V lookup: CDR1 GTSNPN, CDR2 SVGIG (reference sequence). V lost 8 bases and J lost 3; bases outside the gene matches: 7. CDR3 loop: CAGKTGGVYEQYF. The CDR3 bases are TGTGCCGGGAAGACAGGGGGCGTCTACGAGCAGTACTTC.

This clonotype occurred a few times. The chain couples TRBV7-8 to TRBJ2-6, with 10 nucleotides matching TRBD2. The trim removed 1 base at V and 0 bases at J, leaving 3 bases unmatched. CDR1 SGHVS and CDR2 FQNEAQ come from the germline V gene. The CDR3 consists of 18 residues. CDR3 residues: CASSLVPSGSSGANVLTF. The CDR3, as DNA: TGTGCCAGCAGCTTAGTTCCTAGCGGGAGCTCTGGGGCCAACGTCCTGACTTTC.

This clonotype has a count of ten or more. This chain uses TRBV7-8 with TRBJ2-1; D remains ambiguous. Germline CDR1 reads SGHVS; CDR2 reads FQNEAQ. The length of the CDR3 is 11 residues. With 2 bases removed from V and 10 bases from J, the gap between germline ends came to 6 bases. The CDR3, as DNA: TGTGCCAGCAGCTTAAGTCTCGAGCAGTTCTTC. Amino acid sequence: CASSLSLEQFF.

V gene TRBV20-1 combines with J gene TRBJ2-7; no reliable D call. The CDR3 covers 13 residues. CDR1 and CDR2 (germline): DFQATT, SNEGSKA (reference sequence). V was trimmed by 3 bases and J by 0 bases, leaving 9 bases between them. The CDR3 reads CSASFRDSYEQYF. The DNA of the CDR3 is TGCAGTGCTAGCTTTAGGGACTCCTACGAGCAGTACTTC.

This clonotype occurred many times. The chain joins TRBV3-1 to TRBJ1-1, with D tentatively TRBD1 (5 bases). Looked up from germline, CDR1 is LGHDT and CDR2 is YNNKEL (reference sequence). The CDR3 totals 13 residues. Between the trimmed V and J ends, which lost 5 bases and 3 bases, there was a span of 10 bases. Here the CDR3 reads CASSLGRHTEAFF. The CDR3 DNA sequence: TGTGCCAGCAGCTTGGGGCGGCACACTGAAGCTTTCTTT.

This chain uses TRBV5-1 with TRBJ1-3, with 8 bases matching TRBD1. Germline-derived CDR1 and CDR2 are SGHRS and YFSETQ. V dropped 4 bases and J dropped 0; count of bases not matched to a gene: 6. The CDR3 is 16 amino acids. CDR3 sequence (DNA): TGCGCCAGCAGCCCGACAGGGGCTTTCTCTGGAAACACCATATATTTT. It codes for CASSPTGAFSGNTIYF.

The table lists this clonotype with a few counts. The gene calls are TRBV7-2 and TRBJ1-2, with 9 positions matching TRBD1. This CDR3 spans 15 amino acids. From germline, CDR1 is SGHTA and CDR2 FQGNSA. Trimming took 5 bases from V and 8 from J; bases not matched to a gene: 12. CDR3: CASSIGQGSQVGYTF. The CDR3 DNA reads TGTGCCAGCAGCATTGGACAGGGGAGTCAAGTAGGCTACACCTTC.

At least ten counts were recorded for this clonotype. The J gene is TRBJ2-1, the V gene TRBV19, with 9 bases aligning to TRBD2. V lost 5 bases, J lost 6 bases, and 8 bases stayed unmatched. The CDR3 loop spans 15 amino acids. Germline V gene sequence: CDR1 LNHDA, CDR2 SQIVND (reference sequence). The DNA for the CDR3 is TGTGCCAGTAGTTTGAGCGGGAGGAACTTCAATGAGCAGTTCTTC. Amino acid sequence: CASSLSGRNFNEQFF.

This clonotype has ten or more counts. The chain couples TRBV5-5 to TRBJ2-7, with 10 bases identical to TRBD2. Looked up from germline, CDR1 is SGHKS and CDR2 is YYEKEE (reference sequence). V was pared by 7 bases and J by 3 bases, with 10 bases of the junction left unmatched. The CDR3 sequence is 15 residues long. The CDR3: CASRSGLAELYEQYF. CDR3 DNA sequence: TGTGCCAGCCGGTCTGGACTAGCGGAGCTCTACGAGCAGTACTTC.

The chain has TRBV20-1 and TRBJ2-2; D not certain. V gave up 3 bases and J gave up 3 bases, with 8 bases separating them. Germline CDR1 DFQATT, CDR2 SNEGSKA (reference sequence). The length of the CDR3 is 13 residues. Here the CDR3 DNA reads TGCAGTGCTAGTAAGCAGTACACCGGGGAGCTGTTTTTT. It is translated as CSASKQYTGELFF.

V and J are TRBV7-3 and TRBJ2-2; the match to TRBD2 covers 7 bases. Per the germline V gene, CDR1 is SGHTA and CDR2 is FQGTGA. This CDR3 has 18 residues. Unmatched junction bases numbered 11, after V lost 0 bases and J lost 4 bases. The CDR3 DNA reads TGTGCCAGCAGCTTAACGGGAGGACTAGTGGTCGGCACCGGGGAGCTGTTTTTT. Translating gives CASSLTGGLVVGTGELFF.

As concerns this clonotype: This clone may be a read error of a much larger clone one base away. The rearrangement joins TRBV6-2 or TRBV6-3 to TRBJ2-1; tentatively, D is TRBD1 (6 bases). The closer fit of TRBJ2-7 to the DNA end suggests the J call may be wrong. Germline V gene sequence: CDR1 MNHEY, CDR2 SVGEGT. The CDR3 is 14 residues long. DNA of the CDR3: TGTGCCAGCAGTATCGACAGGTTCTACAATGAGCAGTACTTC. It is translated as CASSIDRFYNEQYF.

The chain couples TRBV20-1 to TRBJ2-7; 12 bases map to TRBD2. Germline CDR1 reads DFQATT; CDR2 reads SNEGSKA (reference sequence). The CDR3 runs 13 residues. V shed 6 bases and J 5 bases; nucleotides not matched to a gene: 5. Written as DNA, the CDR3 is TGCAGTGCCAAGACTAGCGGGAGCCACGAGCAGTACTTC. Translation: CSAKTSGSHEQYF.

This clonotype was seen ten or more times. The chain links TRBV4-3 to TRBJ2-7, with 7 positions matching TRBD1. V shed 1 base, J shed 6 bases, and the junction held 9 bases outside the gene matches. CDR1 is LGHNA and CDR2 is YSLEER in the germline V gene. The CDR3 totals 15 residues. For the CDR3, the DNA is TGCGCCAGCAGCCAAGGTCACAGGGGATCATTCGAGCAGTACTTC. It specifies CASSQGHRGSFEQYF.

This clonotype was seen ten or more times. V is TRBV3-1 and J is TRBJ1-1; the D is unclear. The CDR3 is 12 residues long. Trimming pared 1 base from V and 10 bases from J, leaving 10 bases between. Germline values: CDR1 LGHDT, CDR2 YNNKEL (reference sequence). This CDR3 is CASSQGPGRAFF. The CDR3 coding sequence is TGTGCCAGCAGCCAAGGGCCAGGTCGAGCTTTCTTT.

This clonotype was seen more than once but under ten times. The rearrangement joins TRBV5-1 to TRBJ2-3; 10 bases line up with TRBD2. The CDR3 runs 14 residues. Per the germline V gene, CDR1 is SGHRS and CDR2 is YFSETQ. The J segment lost 4 bases and the V segment lost 6 bases, leaving 5 bases of the junction unmatched. CDR3 coding DNA: TGCGCCAGCAATTCCGGGACTAGCGCAGATACGCAGTATTTT. Residues: CASNSGTSADTQYF.

There are many counts of this clonotype. The chain couples TRBV28 to TRBJ2-5; 8 bases line up with TRBD2. CDR1 MDHEN and CDR2 SYDVKM come from the germline V gene. This CDR3 has 13 residues. J was trimmed by 4 bases and V by 5 bases; bases with no gene match: 3. CDR3 nucleotide sequence: TGTGCCAGCAGTCCCGGGGGGGGAGAGACCCAGTACTTC. Protein product: CASSPGGGETQYF.

This clonotype was picked up many times. CDR3 protein: CSASRRATGELFF. The CDR3 DNA is TGCAGTGCTAGTCGCAGGGCCACCGGGGAGCTGTTTTTT. The chain uses TRBV20-1 and TRBJ2-2, with D possibly matching TRBD1 (5 bases). Germline values: CDR1 DFQATT, CDR2 SNEGSKA (reference sequence). The CDR3 runs to 13 residues. Trimming cost V 3 bases and J 4 bases, with 9 bases left between them.

This sequence joins TRBV19 and TRBJ2-2, with D possibly TRBD2 on 6 matching bases. CDR3 size: 16 residues. Germline-derived CDR1 and CDR2 are LNHDA and SQIVND (reference sequence). Trimming shortened V by 5 bases and J by 3 bases, and 16 bases separated the two germline ends. The CDR3 DNA reads TGTGCCAGTAGTCCCAGGAGGGTTCTCGACACCGGGGAGCTGTTTTTT. The encoded protein is CASSPRRVLDTGELFF. Combining the CDR3 with reference TRBV19 and TRBJ2-2 gives the whole variable domain DGGITQSPKYLFRKEGQNVTLSCEQNLNHDAMYWYRQDPGQGLRLIYYSQIVNDFQKGDIAEGYSVSREKKESFPLTVTSAQKNPTAFYLCASSPRRVLDTGELFFGEGSRLTVL.

The chain employs TRBV7-8 and TRBJ2-7; a weak D match, TRBD1 (6 bases). Deletions cut 8 bases from V and 2 bases from J, with 19 bases between. There are 15 residues in the CDR3. CDR1 is SGHVS and CDR2 is FQNEAQ in the germline V gene. The CDR3 bases are TGTGCCAGCTCACCACCGGACAAGGGGGCCTACGAGCAGTACTTC. Residues: CASSPPDKGAYEQYF.

The sample holds a few counts of this clonotype. This chain joins TRBV20-1 and TRBJ2-7, with 7 bases fitting TRBD1. V trimming: 2 bases; J trimming: 2 bases; junction bases outside the gene matches: 9. Germline values: CDR1 DFQATT, CDR2 SNEGSKA (reference sequence). This CDR3 has 15 residues. The CDR3 sequence is CSARLDRALPYEQYF. The DNA for the CDR3 is TGCAGTGCTAGACTAGACAGGGCCTTACCCTACGAGCAGTACTTC.

This clonotype was observed at least ten times. CDR3 in DNA: TGTGCCAGCAGCTCCTCCGGGACTAGTTTCAATGAGCAGTTCTTC. It yields the protein CASSSSGTSFNEQFF. The J gene is TRBJ2-1, the V gene TRBV7-3; TRBD2 matches at 8 bases. The V gene end was trimmed by 4 bases and the J gene end by 6 bases; junction bases not matched to a gene: 8. This CDR3 has 15 amino acids. Per germline, CDR1 SGHTA and CDR2 FQGTGA.

At least ten counts were recorded for this clonotype. The gene calls are TRBV7-2 and TRBJ2-7; D remains unclear. The CDR3 has 15 amino acids. Trimming left V 0 bases short and J 4 bases short, with 13 bases between. Per the germline V gene, CDR1 is SGHTA and CDR2 is FQGNSA. CDR3 sequence: CASSLARLGAYEQYF. In nucleotides, the CDR3 is TGTGCCAGCAGCTTAGCGCGCCTAGGAGCGTACGAGCAGTACTTC.

The chain uses TRBV24-1 and TRBJ1-4; D is unclear. Per the germline V gene, CDR1 is KGHDR and CDR2 is SFDVKD. The ends were cut back, 4 bases at V and 8 bases at J, with 7 bases in the middle. The length of the CDR3 is 12 residues. CDR3 bases: TGTGCCACCAGTGACAGAAACGAAAAACTGTTTTTT. Translated, it gives CATSDRNEKLFF.

In regard to this clonotype: The germline gene is not matched at one end of the junction; a read error may be the cause. CDR3 protein: CASSLAGGGSGANALTF. CDR3 nucleotide sequence: TGTGCCAGCAGCTTAGCAGGGGGCGGATCTGGGGCCAACGCCCTGACTTTC. This chain uses TRBV7-2 with TRBJ2-6, with TRBD1 matching over 7 bases. The CDR3 is 17 residues long. CDR1 is SGHTA and CDR2 is FQGNSA in the germline V gene. Full variable domain (remainder filled in from reference TRBV7-2 and TRBJ2-6): GAGVSQSPSNKVTEKGKDVELRCDPISGHTALYWYRQSLGQGLEFLIYFQGNSAPDKSGLPSDRFSAERTGGSVSTLTIQRTQQEDSAVYLCASSLAGGGSGANALTFGAGSRLTVL.

This chain connects TRBV20-1 to TRBJ2-2; D might be TRBD1 or TRBD2, each matching 6 bases. This CDR3 contains 17 residues. The V end was cut by 6 bases, the J end by 0 bases, with 20 bases between. Germline V gene lookup returns CDR1 DFQATT and CDR2 SNEGSKA (reference sequence). The CDR3 region has the DNA TGCAGTGCCAGCAGCCAAGGGGGGACGGCGAACACCGGGGAGCTGTTTTTT. Protein sequence: CSASSQGGTANTGELFF.

In this sample, this clonotype turned up a few times. The rearrangement uses TRBV6-2 or TRBV6-3 and TRBJ2-3; D may be TRBD1 (6 bases). The CDR3 extends over 16 amino acids. Germline CDR1 MNHEY, CDR2 SVGEGT. Trimming pared 6 bases from V and 0 bases from J, leaving 16 bases between. The CDR3, as DNA: TGTGCCAGCAGCCGCCGACAGGCTATTAGCACAGATACGCAGTATTTT. Its translation: CASSRRQAISTDTQYF.

Ten or more counts support this clonotype. The chain carries TRBV5-1 and TRBJ1-4, with D possibly TRBD1 on 6 matching bases. Germline lookup yields CDR1 SGHRS and CDR2 YFSETQ. With 5 bases removed from V and 1 base from J, the gap between germline ends came to 9 bases. The CDR3 length is 14 residues. The CDR3 reads CASRRDITNEKLFF. Written as DNA, the CDR3 is TGCGCCAGCAGACGGGACATAACTAATGAAAAACTGTTTTTT. The full variable domain, completed using reference TRBV5-1 and TRBJ1-4, is KAGVTQTPRYLIKTRGQQVTLSCSPISGHRSVSWYQQTPGQGLQFLFEYFSETQRNKGNFPGRFSGRQFSNSRSEMNVSTLELGDSALYLCASRRDITNEKLFFGSGTQLSVL.

This chain joins TRBV30 and TRBJ2-2; D not resolved. V gave up 4 bases and J gave up 2 bases, with 8 bases separating them. Germline V gene lookup returns CDR1 GTSNPN and CDR2 SVGIG (reference sequence). CDR3 length equals 13 residues. CDR3 protein: CAWINRNTGELFF. The DNA for the CDR3 is TGTGCCTGGATTAACAGAAACACCGGGGAGCTGTTTTTT.